This T cell receptor beta chain comes out of a study of cytomegalovirus exposure and HLA in healthy donors (TCRdb year 2017). Looking at the study overall: In an earlier analysis of around 540 of the donors, 250 to 350 Gb of sequence data and some 120 million unique TCR beta sequences from 150 million to 200 million T cells were reported. Roughly 310 gigabases of sequencing data and 80 million or so unique TCR sequences were included in an early release covering 550 to 800 HLA-typed donors. Among the approximately 430 genotyped donors, around 81% belonged to the genetic ancestry cluster associated with self-reported Caucasian donors. The study aimed to test whether cataloging public T cell receptors could reveal signatures of past pathogen exposure. The T cell repertoires of 666 subjects were profiled by immunosequencing and related to cytomegalovirus serostatus. Besides the first cohort of under 700 subjects, a separate validation cohort made up of 120 or so different subjects was used. The study combined high-throughput TCR immunosequencing, statistical association of individual TCRs with disease status, and machine learning to predict cytomegalovirus infection status. In a later analysis, previously published TCR beta repertoires from 500 to 750 donors were re-analyzed and high-resolution HLA genotyping was added so that TCR occurrence patterns could be studied. Rather than drawing on any new phenotypic data, the later analysis identified candidate immune exposures from TCR beta sequences and the way those sequences occurred across donors. In an earlier analysis of about 590 of the donors, high-throughput TCR beta sequencing was used to judge whether each TCR beta V gene segment behaved as functional or pseudogenic. Donor age, sex, ethnicity and CMV serostatus were compiled alongside the repertoire data. A later genetic analysis took genome-wide SNP genotypes for about 65% of the 666 donors and used that subset as a discovery cohort. Every discovery cohort repertoire had been produced on one sequencing platform. HLA typing included class I and class II loci at four-digit resolution. Typing coverage differed by locus: A, B, C, DRB1 and DQB1 were typed in about 620-640 donors, DQA1 in about 510, DPA1 in 600 to 610, and DPB1 in around 440. Four to six DR-DQ haplotypes were handled as single units for association and clustering, since linkage in the cohort was strong. Among about 410 genotyped donors of the cohort, an average of around 220,000 unique TCR beta nucleotide sequences was sequenced per donor, of which about 20% were non-productive. Results the study describes overall, beyond this receptor: An earlier analysis of approximately 530 of the donors showed that most TCR beta V segments appeared in productive rearrangements either about 87% or about 30% of the time, which broadly matched IMGT annotations. The classifier was reported to diagnose cytomegalovirus status with high specificity and sensitivity in both the original and validation cohorts. In a later analysis, most CMV-associated TCR beta chains were found to appear HLA-restricted, with HLA associations seemingly driven largely by CMV exposure. The presence/absence analyses assumed that sequencing depth was roughly uniform across donors, and that assumption may not be true. Because HLA typing was missing for some donors at each locus, association tests included only the typed subset. According to the authors, the approach could potentially be generalized to other disease states and immunological phenotypes. In a later analysis, TCR association rates were found to vary across HLA loci, with the most associated TCRs seen for DRB1 alleles and the fewest for HLA-C alleles. The 87-base-pair reads could not distinguish some IMGT-functional V segments, including TRBV6-2 and TRBV6-3, so those segments were excluded. Several of the top co-occurrence clusters appeared to be linked to parvovirus B19, influenza, CMV and Epstein-Barr virus, according to a later analysis. In vitro tests confirmed that a few of the cytomegalovirus-associated TCR beta chains recognize cytomegalovirus antigens. The earlier analysis of approximately 560 of the donors excluded seventeen rarely observed V segments, including chromosome 9 orphons, because counts were too low. The only immune exposure information available for the cohort was CMV serostatus. The study listed 150 to 200 TCR beta chains as associated with cytomegalovirus. In a later analysis, HLA-associated TCR beta chains were found to be more clonally expanded and to have lower generation probabilities than equally common non-associated chains. When HLA alleles, especially DR and DQ, strongly co-occurred, TCR associations were difficult to assign to individual alleles. Most TCR sequences were seen in very few donors, while some public TCRs were found in many individuals. Linkage disequilibrium might explain the correlated functional status among segregating V segments, but an unknown experimental factor could not be excluded. A further reported finding was that TCR beta sequences accurately predicted the HLA-A and HLA-B alleles for most subjects in the first cohort. A group of highly shared sequence variants was considered likely to be a technical artifact of the sequencing pipeline. At a false discovery rate of 0.05, a later analysis linked under 20,000 TCR beta sequences to specific HLA alleles. In a later genetic analysis, fewer N-insertions in productive TCRs were reported among donors in an Asian-associated ancestry cluster than the approximately 670-donor mean. In a later genetic analysis, a missense DCLRE1C variant was associated with V-gene and J-gene trimming of TCR beta chains, and the association was replicated in an independent cohort. This cohort had only TCR beta chains sequenced, and the lack of alpha or paired-chain data limited which features could be detected.

Regarding this clone: No cognate antigen has been identified for it. No much larger clonotype is one base removed from it; base qualities were not supplied.

The library was made by the immunoSEQ multiplex PCR assay. For the multiplex PCR, a mixture combining 60 forward primers for TCR Vbeta segments and 13 reverse primers for TCR Jbeta segments was used. The CDR3 region of rearranged TCR beta genes was amplified from genomic DNA with a multiplex PCR assay. Amplified TCR beta libraries were sequenced as 87-base-pair reads on the Illumina HiSeq System. Under the source paper's analysis protocol: Across the 700 or so repertoires, a later analysis counted tens of millions of unique TCR beta chains, roughly 11 million of which were shared by at least two donors. To remove PCR and sequencing errors, raw reads were error-corrected and collapsed into unique sequences using a nearest-neighbor algorithm that merged closely related sequences. To assign V, D and J gene segments, CDR3 sequences were aligned to IMGT reference sequences. For a sequence to be retained, at least a six-nucleotide match to both a V gene segment and a J gene segment was required. Rearrangements were called productive when the CDR3 lacked stop codons and stayed in frame with V and J; all others were non-productive. Following IMGT convention, CDR3 was defined as the stretch from the second conserved V-encoded cysteine to the conserved J-encoded phenylalanine. The earlier analysis of 500 to 600 of the donors excluded sequences that lacked an unambiguous match to a single V gene segment. An earlier analysis of 550 to 650 of the donors classified V segments as functional when productive rearrangements were above 56.7% and as segregating when the standard deviation between donors was above 5%. A statistical classification framework was built to diagnose cytomegalovirus status from the catalog of TCR beta chain sequences. A later analysis assigned V and J genes by comparing TCR nucleotide sequences with IMGT/GENE-DB human TR gene sequences. A later analysis assigned CDR3 sequences and most-parsimonious VDJ recombination scenarios with the TCRdist pipeline. In a later analysis, every TCR beta chain was defined by the combination of its CDR3 amino acid sequence and its V-gene family, and reads without a unique V-gene family were dropped. To address suspected cross-contamination and a sequencing artifact, a later analysis removed roughly 640 highly shared, low-generation-probability nucleotide sequences. In a later analysis, a clonal expansion index was calculated for each public chain from normalized within-repertoire ranks of inferred template counts. In a later analysis, generation probabilities were computed using a VDJ recombination model fitted to out-of-frame rearrangements, and the results were checked against IGoR. Hypergeometric tests were used in a later analysis to score TCR-TCR, TCR-HLA and TCR-CMV co-occurrence, with a repertoire-size bias correction applied to the TCR pairs. False discovery rates were estimated in a later analysis by permuting HLA or CMV assignments 20 times. In a later analysis, co-occurring TCRs were grouped using DBSCAN, and TCRdist sequence similarity was added for clustering within HLA-allele-positive subsets. Repertoires with fewer than 30,000 or more than 120,000 public chains were left out of co-occurrence clustering, as were about five repertoires with anomalous nucleotide sharing. The source is immuneACCESS, and TCRdb retained only in-frame sequences with V and J called. Part of the clones is not carried over; for the studies checked, unresolved V genes explain less than half of this, and the remainder is unexplained. V, J and clone size were drawn from that table, and D and trimming were deduced from the DNA. The sample table holds approximately 200,000 clones, of which approximately 85% were seen once. The ten largest clones capture 6.5% of the sample.

The cohort comprised 670 or so healthy bone marrow donors. At the time of sampling, every cohort member was nominally healthy, though immune exposures that went unrecorded were likely present. The donor tested CMV seropositive, placing the donor among the approximately 290 seropositive members of the cohort. Each donor provided a peripheral blood sample, and peripheral blood mononuclear cells were used for TCR beta sequencing. The Qiagen DNeasy Blood Extraction Kit was used to extract genomic DNA from the blood cell samples. V and J lose 4 bases and 2 bases, and a span of 12 bases separates them. The cysteine opens and the phenylalanine closes a CDR3 of 16 amino acids. Solely the CDR3 DNA is kept, with 48 bases framed from the first base. The germline V gene sets CDR1 to SGHDN and CDR2 to FVKESK.

The chain is made from TRBV14 and TRBJ1-6, with no confidently assigned D gene. Material for sequencing was PBMCs. This sequence originates from a woman aged 45-65 years in good health and CMV-seropositive. The DNA is as follows: TGTGCCAGCAGCCGTTCGACACCTGCCTATAATTCACCCCTCCACTTT. This is translated as CASSRSTPAYNSPLHF.